Each of the 14 T cell receptor beta chains below was sequenced from the same sample in a study of OX40 agonist ivuxolimab in advanced cancers. Profiling relied on immunoSEQ multiplex PCR, and the TCRdb table lists in-frame clones only, not all of them. The table shows under 80,000 clones, with around 93% occurring only once. The sample here was CD4+ or CD8+ T cells sorted from blood, taken in a trial of the OX40 agonist ivuxolimab. These receptors were collected from an adult with an advanced solid tumor such as melanoma, head and neck, liver or kidney cancer.

This sequence joins TRBV10-3 and TRBJ2-1; 7 bases map to TRBD2. The germline V gene encodes CDR1 ENHRY and CDR2 SYGVKD. J lost 4 bases, V lost 10 bases, and 7 bases had no gene match. The CDR3 is 13 amino acids. CDR3 in amino acids: CATGRAVYNEQFF. CDR3 in DNA: TGTGCCACGGGGAGGGCTGTATACAATGAGCAGTTCTTC.

V and J are TRBV27 and TRBJ2-2; TRBD2 agrees at 11 bases. Losses at the gene ends were 4 bases for V and 5 bases for J; bases not matched to a gene: 12. The germline CDR1 and CDR2 sequences are MNHEY and SMNVEV (reference sequence). The CDR3 length is 18 residues. The chain's CDR3 is CASSSGLAGPPGTGELFF. The CDR3 DNA is TGTGCCAGCAGTTCAGGACTAGCGGGCCCGCCGGGGACCGGGGAGCTGTTTTTT.

V usage is TRBV7-2 and J usage is TRBJ1-2; D is perhaps TRBD1 (5 bases). Trimming removed 5 bases from V and 8 bases from J, with 15 bases in between. CDR3 length: 13 amino acids. The germline V gene has CDR1 SGHTA and CDR2 FQGNSA. CDR3 sequence reads: CASSVDKAYGYTF. CDR3 nucleotides: TGTGCCAGCAGCGTGGACAAGGCCTACGGCTACACCTTC.

This clone was seen just once. The gene calls are TRBV9 and TRBJ2-7; 9 nucleotides match TRBD1. CDR1 is SGDLS and CDR2 is YYNGEE in the germline V gene. Trimming at V came to 1 base and at J to 5 bases, leaving 4 bases not matched to a gene. The length of the CDR3 is 14 residues. The CDR3 sequence: CASSVRQGDNEQYF. CDR3 nucleotide sequence: TGTGCCAGCAGCGTAAGACAGGGGGACAACGAGCAGTACTTC.

The chain is built from TRBV5-1 and TRBJ2-3; perhaps TRBD2 as D (5 bases). CDR3 length: 17 residues. Trimming pared 0 bases from V and 0 bases from J, leaving 14 bases between. The germline V gene has CDR1 SGHRS and CDR2 YFSETQ. In DNA, the CDR3 is TGCGCCAGCAGCTTGGCCCCCGCGGGTGCTAGCACAGATACGCAGTATTTT. This gives the protein CASSLAPAGASTDTQYF.

Only one count was recorded for this clone. The chain combines TRBV9 with TRBJ2-2, with D unclear. This CDR3 has 13 amino acids. In germline, CDR1 is SGDLS, CDR2 YYNGEE. The V end lost 1 base, the J end lost 6 bases, and 7 bases lay between the germline ends. The CDR3 region is CASSVFGPGELFF. CDR3 in DNA: TGTGCCAGCAGCGTATTTGGTCCCGGGGAGCTGTTTTTT.

The CDR3 reads CASSGVGGQETQYF. The CDR3 DNA follows: TGTGCCAGCAGCGGCGTTGGGGGCCAAGAGACCCAGTACTTC. The genes are TRBV28 and TRBJ2-5; D possibly matches TRBD1 or TRBD2 (5 bases each). The CDR3 contains 14 residues. Per the germline V gene, CDR1 is MDHEN and CDR2 is SYDVKM. Trimming took off 6 bases at V and 1 base at J, with 12 bases between the two ends.

The V gene is TRBV6-5, the J gene TRBJ2-5, with D possibly being TRBD2 (7 bases). V lost 5 bases and J 5 bases, leaving 12 bases between the germline ends. The CDR3 loop spans 13 amino acids. In germline, CDR1 is MNHEY, CDR2 SVGAGI. The CDR3 is CASSRGRGETQYF. The CDR3 nucleotides are TGTGCCAGCAGTAGAGGGAGGGGGGAGACCCAGTACTTC.

This rearrangement joins TRBV28 to TRBJ1-1; TRBD1 might be the D (5 bases). The CDR3 spans 15 residues. Trimming left V 3 bases short and J 7 bases short, with 18 bases between. The germline V gene encodes CDR1 MDHEN and CDR2 SYDVKM. CDR3 loop: CASSLPGGGLHEAFF. The DNA for the CDR3 is TGTGCCAGCAGTTTGCCTGGGGGGGGTTTGCATGAAGCTTTCTTT.

The rearrangement links TRBV2 to TRBJ2-5; D may match TRBD1 or TRBD2 (5 bases each). V lost 6 bases and J lost 1, with 18 bases in between. This CDR3 has 16 residues. Germline CDR1 reads SNHLY; CDR2 reads FYNNEI. DNA of the CDR3: TGTGCCAGCAGACAAGGGGTATGGGGGATCCAAGAGACCCAGTACTTC. Its protein is CASRQGVWGIQETQYF.

The chain couples TRBV14 to TRBJ2-1; TRBD2 might be the D (5 bases). V was pared by 1 base and J by 10 bases, with 14 bases between. This CDR3 spans 14 amino acids. Germline values: CDR1 SGHDN, CDR2 FVKESK. The CDR3 sequence: CASSQGAGGGEQFF. The DNA for the CDR3 is TGTGCCAGCAGCCAAGGCGCCGGCGGCGGGGAGCAGTTCTTC.

The rearrangement links TRBV29-1 to TRBJ2-6; a possible D gene is TRBD1 (5 bases). This CDR3 comprises 14 residues. In germline, CDR1 is SQVTM, CDR2 ANQGSEA. V lost 0 bases, J lost 5 bases, and 8 bases lay in between. The CDR3 coding sequence is TGCAGCGTTGAAGACAGGGTTAGGGCCAACGTCCTGACTTTC. As protein: CSVEDRVRANVLTF. Together with reference TRBV29-1 and TRBJ2-6, the CDR3 gives the full variable domain: SAVISQKPSRDICQRGTSLTIQCQVDSQVTMMFWYRQQPGQSLTLIATANQGSEATYESGFVIDKFPISRPNLTFSTLTVSNMSPEDSSIYLCSVEDRVRANVLTFGAGSRLTVL.

The chain uses TRBV9 and TRBJ2-3; the match to TRBD2 covers 7 bases. The CDR3 is 18 amino acids. With 0 bases clipped from V and 0 bases from J, the junction kept 10 bases outside the gene matches. CDR1 and CDR2 from the germline V gene are SGDLS and YYNGEE. CDR3 nucleotide sequence: TGTGCCAGCAGCGTAGCCGGAGCGGGGAGCGCTAGCACAGATACGCAGTATTTT. Protein: CASSVAGAGSASTDTQYF.

Comments on this clone: This may arise from a read error, as a much more abundant clone is one base away. The chain employs TRBV6-1 and TRBJ1-2; TRBD1 matches at 7 bases. Looked up from germline, CDR1 is MNHNS and CDR2 is SASEGT. Trimming at V came to 5 bases and at J to 3 bases, leaving 3 bases not matched to a gene. This CDR3 is 13 amino acids long. The CDR3 sequence is CASSTTGDYGYTF. CDR3 DNA: TGTGCCAGCAGTACCACAGGGGACTATGGCTACACCTTC.